This entry lists 21 T cell receptor beta chains sequenced from one sample in a study of blood T cell repertoires in COVID-19. This table comes from immunoSEQ multiplex PCR, and its TCRdb copy is limited to in-frame clones, with some not included. The data show 200,000 to 300,000 clones, 85% to 90% seen once. Sequencing was done on a sample of peripheral blood. These receptors were taken from a woman between 35 and 50 years old with acute or convalescent COVID-19.

This sequence joins TRBV5-6 and TRBJ2-3, with 9 bases matching TRBD2. Unmatched junction bases numbered 10, after V lost 3 bases and J lost 5 bases. Germline V lookup: CDR1 SGHDT, CDR2 YYEEEE. There are 16 residues in the CDR3. The chain's CDR3 is CASSSVGGGAGDTQYF. CDR3 DNA sequence: TGTGCCAGCAGCTCTGTTGGCGGGGGGGCCGGAGATACGCAGTATTTT. The variable domain in full, completed from reference TRBV5-6 and TRBJ2-3, reads DAGVTQSPTHLIKTRGQQVTLRCSPKSGHDTVSWYQQALGQGPQFIFQYYEEEERQRGNFPDRFSGHQFPNYSSELNVNALLLGDSALYLCASSSVGGGAGDTQYFGPGTRLTVL.

The chain combines TRBV9 with TRBJ1-5; D possibly corresponds to TRBD1 (6 bases). CDR1 and CDR2 from the germline V gene are SGDLS and YYNGEE. Trimming took off 4 bases at V and 0 bases at J, with 11 bases between the two ends. The CDR3 loop spans 15 amino acids. The CDR3 region is CASSSGQNSNQPQHF. CDR3 nucleotides: TGTGCCAGCAGCTCGGGACAAAATAGCAATCAGCCCCAGCATTTT.

The rearrangement joins TRBV6-4 to TRBJ2-2, with TRBD2 as a possible D gene (6 bases). Germline values: CDR1 MRHNA, CDR2 SNTAGT. Trimming removed 0 bases at V and 4 bases at J, with 12 bases between. The CDR3 loop spans 16 amino acids. The CDR3 spells CASSDSGTQSTGELFF. DNA for the CDR3: TGTGCCAGCAGTGACTCAGGGACTCAGAGCACCGGGGAGCTGTTTTTT.

With respect to this clone: This sample also contains other DNA sequences that code for the same CDR3. This chain links TRBV2 with TRBJ1-5; TRBD1 agrees at 10 bases. Unmatched junction bases numbered 4, after V lost 6 bases and J lost 2 bases. Germline V gene data show CDR1 as SNHLY and CDR2 as FYNNEI. The CDR3 has 15 residues. The CDR3 reads CASRAGTGGNQPQHF. CDR3 in DNA: TGTGCCAGCAGAGCCGGGACAGGGGGCAATCAGCCCCAGCATTTT.

The J gene is TRBJ1-2, the V gene TRBV6-4; the match to TRBD1 covers 12 bases. The CDR3 loop spans 15 amino acids. J was trimmed by 8 bases and V by 3 bases; bases with no gene match: 7. Per germline, CDR1 MRHNA and CDR2 SNTAGT. CDR3: CASSDGDRGLGGYTF. The CDR3 DNA is TGTGCCAGCAGTGATGGGGACAGGGGGCTAGGCGGCTACACCTTC.

The gene calls are TRBV30 and TRBJ1-5; possibly TRBD1 for D (5 bases). The CDR3 runs 13 residues. Trimming stripped 3 bases from V and 7 bases from J, with 13 bases between. Per the germline V gene, CDR1 is GTSNPN and CDR2 is SVGIG (reference sequence). This CDR3 is CAWSRGGVQPQHF. In nucleotides, the CDR3 is TGTGCCTGGAGCCGTGGAGGGGTCCAGCCCCAGCATTTT.

The chain uses TRBV4-2 and TRBJ1-3; D possibly corresponds to TRBD1 (6 bases). The CDR3 covers 16 residues. With 3 bases removed from V and 6 bases from J, the gap between germline ends came to 18 bases. The germline gives CDR1 LGHNA, CDR2 YNFKEQ. DNA of the CDR3: TGTGCCAGCAGCCAGTCTCGGCAGGGGTCATTAAACACCATATATTTT. Translating it yields CASSQSRQGSLNTIYF.

As DNA, the CDR3 is TGTGCCAGCAGGCTGACAGAGAACACTGAAGCTTTCTTT. Translation gives CASRLTENTEAFF. The chain employs TRBV12-3 or TRBV12-4 and TRBJ1-1; D is perhaps TRBD1 (5 bases). Trimming removed 6 bases from V and 1 base from J, with 9 bases in between. The CDR3 totals 13 residues.

This sequence joins TRBV5-5 and TRBJ1-5; no definite D call. CDR1 and CDR2 from the germline V gene are SGHKS and YYEKEE (reference sequence). Trimming stripped 0 bases from V and 0 bases from J, with 4 bases between. The length of the CDR3 is 14 residues. This CDR3 reads CASSLGGSNQPQHF. DNA for the CDR3: TGTGCCAGCAGCTTGGGCGGTAGCAATCAGCCCCAGCATTTT.

This chain uses TRBV2 with TRBJ2-7; D is uncertain. Trimming removed 7 bases at V and 3 bases at J, with 13 bases between. CDR3 length: 13 amino acids. The V gene's germline CDR1 is SNHLY and CDR2 FYNNEI. DNA for the CDR3: TGTGCCAGCACAGAGACTCCCAACTACGAGCAGTACGTC. Translating gives CASTETPNYEQYV.

The V call is TRBV7-8, the J call TRBJ1-4; D remains unclear. Trimming removed 1 base at V and 8 bases at J, with 11 bases between. The CDR3 spans 14 residues. Per the germline V gene, CDR1 is SGHVS and CDR2 is FQNEAQ. The CDR3 bases are TGTGCCAGCAGCTTAGGGACTACTCCAGAAAAACTGTTTTTT. This translates into CASSLGTTPEKLFF.

The rearrangement links TRBV19 to TRBJ1-1; the match to TRBD1 covers 7 bases. The J segment lost 0 bases and the V segment lost 6 bases, leaving 10 bases of the junction unmatched. The CDR3 sequence is 16 residues long. Germline CDR1 and CDR2: LNHDA and SQIVND (reference sequence). CDR3 DNA sequence: TGTGCCAGTAGCCACGACAGGGCCTTCATGAACACTGAAGCTTTCTTT. It translates to CASSHDRAFMNTEAFF.

The CDR3 region has the DNA TGTGCCAGCAGCCGGACCACAGGGGGCGGCACCGGGGAGCTGTTTTTT. It encodes CASSRTTGGGTGELFF. This chain joins TRBV6-6 and TRBJ2-2; 9 bases are shared with TRBD1. Trimming cost V 6 bases and J 4 bases; bases outside gene matches: 9. Germline V gene sequence: CDR1 MNHNY, CDR2 SVGAGI (reference sequence). The CDR3 runs to 16 residues.

This chain connects TRBV14 to TRBJ1-3, with D tentatively TRBD1 (5 bases). The length of the CDR3 is 17 residues. Trimming took off 1 base at V and 4 bases at J, with 17 bases between the two ends. Germline lookup yields CDR1 SGHDN and CDR2 FVKESK. The CDR3 is CASSQAPGLVTGNTIYF. CDR3 in DNA: TGTGCCAGCAGCCAAGCTCCGGGACTCGTCACGGGAAACACCATATATTTT.

The rearrangement links TRBV11-2 to TRBJ1-1; 7 bases map to TRBD1. CDR1 and CDR2 from the germline V gene are SGHAT and FQNNGV. V was pared by 5 bases and J by 4 bases, with 10 bases of the junction left unmatched. The CDR3 has 15 amino acids. As DNA, the CDR3 is TGTGCCAGCAGCCTCCTCTCGACAGGGTTCACTGAAGCTTTCTTT. This encodes CASSLLSTGFTEAFF.

The gene calls are TRBV7-7 and TRBJ2-6; maybe TRBD1 (7 bases). The germline CDR1 and CDR2 sequences are SSHAT and FNYEAQ (reference sequence). This CDR3 region has 13 residues. V lost 11 bases to trimming and J lost 2 bases, with 10 bases between them. The CDR3, as DNA: TGTGCCGGAGGGACAGCTGGGGCCAACGTCCTGACTTTC. Translating gives CAGGTAGANVLTF.

V gene TRBV5-1 combines with J gene TRBJ2-1; 8 nucleotides line up with TRBD1. The V gene's germline CDR1 is SGHRS and CDR2 YFSETQ. The CDR3 runs 17 residues. Trimming removed 0 bases from V and 8 bases from J; junction bases left unmatched: 13. The CDR3 DNA sequence: TGCGCCAGCAGCTTGGCCTGGGGAGACAGGGGTCGCGATGAGCAGTTCTTC. Translated: CASSLAWGDRGRDEQFF.

V gene TRBV14 combines with J gene TRBJ2-1; possible D gene TRBD2, 5 bases. The CDR3 runs 15 residues. V was cut by 0 bases and J by 4 bases, with 10 bases left in between. The germline V gene has CDR1 SGHDN and CDR2 FVKESK. The CDR3 DNA is TGTGCCAGCAGCCAAGAATGGAGGCCGTACAATGAGCAGTTCTTC. Its translation is CASSQEWRPYNEQFF.

This clone showed up just once. The chain couples TRBV30 to TRBJ1-2; D is possibly TRBD1 (5 bases). Per the germline V gene, CDR1 is GTSNPN and CDR2 is SVGIG (reference sequence). CDR3 length equals 12 residues. Trimming took off 0 bases at V and 8 bases at J, with 10 bases between the two ends. CDR3 region: CAWSVQGGGYTF. The CDR3 DNA reads as TGTGCCTGGAGTGTCCAGGGAGGGGGCTACACCTTC.

The rearrangement links TRBV5-1 to TRBJ2-1; the D is unclear. Germline lookup yields CDR1 SGHRS and CDR2 YFSETQ. This CDR3 has 11 residues. The V end was cut by 5 bases, the J end by 7 bases, with 7 bases between. The CDR3 reads CASRVANEQFF. In DNA, the CDR3 is TGCGCCAGCAGGGTAGCAAATGAGCAGTTCTTC.

There are a few counts of this clone. The rearrangement uses TRBV7-9 and TRBJ1-6; 8 nucleotides line up with TRBD1. Germline CDR1 and CDR2: SEHNR and FQNEAQ (reference sequence). The CDR3 is 14 residues long. After removal of 3 bases from V and 9 bases from J, the junction contained 4 bases not matched to a gene. In nucleotides, the CDR3 is TGTGCCAGCAGCTTGGCGGGACAGGCTTCACCCCTCCACTTT. This codes for CASSLAGQASPLHF.